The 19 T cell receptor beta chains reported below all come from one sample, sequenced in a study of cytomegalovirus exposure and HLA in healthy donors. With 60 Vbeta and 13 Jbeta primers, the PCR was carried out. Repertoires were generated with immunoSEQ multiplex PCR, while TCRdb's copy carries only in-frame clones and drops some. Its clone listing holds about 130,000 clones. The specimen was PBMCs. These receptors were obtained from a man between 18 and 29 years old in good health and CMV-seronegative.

The CDR3, as DNA: TGTGCCAGCAGTCCAGCGGACAGGGACTATGGCTACACCTTC. It translates to CASSPADRDYGYTF. The V call is TRBV28, the J call TRBJ1-2; 8 positions match TRBD1. This CDR3 has 14 amino acids. With 5 bases clipped from V and 3 bases from J, the junction kept 5 bases outside the gene matches. The germline CDR1 and CDR2 sequences are MDHEN and SYDVKM.

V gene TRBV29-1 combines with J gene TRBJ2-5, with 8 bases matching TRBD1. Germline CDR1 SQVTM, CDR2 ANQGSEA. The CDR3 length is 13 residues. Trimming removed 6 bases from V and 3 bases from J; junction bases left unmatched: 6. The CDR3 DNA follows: TGCAGCGTCATCCGGGACAGGAAAGAGACCCAGTACTTC. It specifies CSVIRDRKETQYF.

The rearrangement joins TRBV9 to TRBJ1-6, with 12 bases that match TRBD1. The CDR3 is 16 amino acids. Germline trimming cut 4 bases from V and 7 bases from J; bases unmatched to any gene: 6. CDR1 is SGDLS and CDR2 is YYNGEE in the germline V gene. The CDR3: CASSPGTGGRNSPLHF. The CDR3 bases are TGTGCCAGCAGCCCTGGGACAGGGGGCCGGAATTCACCCCTCCACTTT.

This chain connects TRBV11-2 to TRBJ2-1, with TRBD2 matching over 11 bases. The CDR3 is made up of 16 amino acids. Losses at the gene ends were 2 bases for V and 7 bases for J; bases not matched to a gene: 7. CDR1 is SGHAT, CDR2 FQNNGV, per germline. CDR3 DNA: TGTGCCAGCAGCTTATGGTTAGCGGGGGGGGGTAATGAGCAGTTCTTC. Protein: CASSLWLAGGGNEQFF.

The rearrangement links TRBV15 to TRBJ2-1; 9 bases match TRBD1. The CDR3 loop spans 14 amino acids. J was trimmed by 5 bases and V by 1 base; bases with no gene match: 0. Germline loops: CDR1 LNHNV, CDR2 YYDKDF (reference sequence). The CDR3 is CATSRGQGDNEQFF. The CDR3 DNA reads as TGTGCCACCAGCAGAGGACAGGGGGACAATGAGCAGTTCTTC. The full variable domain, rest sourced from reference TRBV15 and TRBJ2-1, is DAMVIQNPRYQVTQFGKPVTLSCSQTLNHNVMYWYQQKSSQAPKLLFHYYDKDFNNEADTPDNFQSRRPNTSFCFLDIRSPGLGDTAMYLCATSRGQGDNEQFFGPGTRLTVL.

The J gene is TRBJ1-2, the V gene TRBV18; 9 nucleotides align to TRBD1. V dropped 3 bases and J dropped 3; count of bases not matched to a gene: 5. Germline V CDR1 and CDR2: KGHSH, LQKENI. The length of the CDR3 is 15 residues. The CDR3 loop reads CASSPNRGLDYGYTF. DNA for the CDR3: TGTGCCAGCTCACCGAACAGGGGGCTGGACTATGGCTACACCTTC.

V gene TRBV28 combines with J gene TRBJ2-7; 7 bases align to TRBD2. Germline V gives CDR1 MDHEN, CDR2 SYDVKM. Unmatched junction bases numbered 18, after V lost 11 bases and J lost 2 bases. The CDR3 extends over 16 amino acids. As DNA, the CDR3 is TGTGCCTCTCGGACTAGGACGGGGATGATGACCTACGAGCAGTACTTC. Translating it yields CASRTRTGMMTYEQYF.

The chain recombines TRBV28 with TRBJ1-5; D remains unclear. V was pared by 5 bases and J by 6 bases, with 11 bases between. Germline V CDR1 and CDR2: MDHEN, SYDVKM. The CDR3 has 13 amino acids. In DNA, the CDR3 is TGTGCCAGCAGTATGGGCGTCCTTCAGCCCCAGCATTTT. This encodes CASSMGVLQPQHF.

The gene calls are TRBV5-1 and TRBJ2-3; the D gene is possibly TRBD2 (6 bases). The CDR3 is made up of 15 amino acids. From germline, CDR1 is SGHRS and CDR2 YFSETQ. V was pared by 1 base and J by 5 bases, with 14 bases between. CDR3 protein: CASSLRGTHGDTQYF. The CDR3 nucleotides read TGCGCCAGCAGCTTGCGGGGGACCCACGGAGATACGCAGTATTTT.

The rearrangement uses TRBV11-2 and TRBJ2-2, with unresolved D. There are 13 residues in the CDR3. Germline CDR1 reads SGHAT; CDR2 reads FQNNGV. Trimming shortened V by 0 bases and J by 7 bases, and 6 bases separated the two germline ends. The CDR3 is CASSLEGVGELFF. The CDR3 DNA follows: TGTGCCAGCAGCTTAGAAGGAGTCGGGGAGCTGTTTTTT.

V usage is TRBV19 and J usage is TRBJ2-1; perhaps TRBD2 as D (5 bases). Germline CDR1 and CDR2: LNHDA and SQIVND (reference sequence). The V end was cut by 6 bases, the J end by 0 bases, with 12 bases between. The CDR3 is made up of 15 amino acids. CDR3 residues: CASRPSRGSYNEQFF. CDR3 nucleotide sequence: TGTGCCAGTAGACCCTCCCGGGGCTCCTACAATGAGCAGTTCTTC. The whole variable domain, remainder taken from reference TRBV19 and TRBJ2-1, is DGGITQSPKYLFRKEGQNVTLSCEQNLNHDAMYWYRQDPGQGLRLIYYSQIVNDFQKGDIAEGYSVSREKKESFPLTVTSAQKNPTAFYLCASRPSRGSYNEQFFGPGTRLTVL.

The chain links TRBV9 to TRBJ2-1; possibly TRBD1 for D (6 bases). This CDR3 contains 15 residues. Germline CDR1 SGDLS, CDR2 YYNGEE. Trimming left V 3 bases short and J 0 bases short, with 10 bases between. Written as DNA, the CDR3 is TGTGCCAGCAGCGGGACAGAGAGCTCCTACAATGAGCAGTTCTTC. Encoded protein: CASSGTESSYNEQFF.

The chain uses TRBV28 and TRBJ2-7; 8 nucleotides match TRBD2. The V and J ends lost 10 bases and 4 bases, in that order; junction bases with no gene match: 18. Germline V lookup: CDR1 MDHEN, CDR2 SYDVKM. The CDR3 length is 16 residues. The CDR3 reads CATSLGRAGGKYEQYF. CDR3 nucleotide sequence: TGTGCCACCAGCCTGGGGAGGGCGGGAGGTAAATACGAGCAGTACTTC.

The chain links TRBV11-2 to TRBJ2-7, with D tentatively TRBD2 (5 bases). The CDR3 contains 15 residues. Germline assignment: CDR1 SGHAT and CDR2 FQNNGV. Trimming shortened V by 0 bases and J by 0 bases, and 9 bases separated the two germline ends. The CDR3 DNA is TGTGCCAGCAGCTTAGAAGGTAGCGCCTCCTACGAGCAGTACTTC. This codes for CASSLEGSASYEQYF.

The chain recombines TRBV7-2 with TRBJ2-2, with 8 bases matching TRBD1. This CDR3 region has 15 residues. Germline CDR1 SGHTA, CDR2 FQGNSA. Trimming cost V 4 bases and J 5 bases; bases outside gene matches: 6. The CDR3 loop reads CASSSGQGWTGELFF. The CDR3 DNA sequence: TGTGCCAGCAGCTCCGGACAGGGTTGGACCGGGGAGCTGTTTTTT.

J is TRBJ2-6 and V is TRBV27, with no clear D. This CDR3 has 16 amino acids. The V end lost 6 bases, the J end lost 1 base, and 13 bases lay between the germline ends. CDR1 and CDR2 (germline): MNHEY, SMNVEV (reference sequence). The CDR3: CASSFRRVSGANVLTF. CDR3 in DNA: TGTGCCAGCAGCTTTCGACGGGTTTCTGGGGCCAACGTCCTGACTTTC.

As DNA, the CDR3 is TGTGCCAGCAGCGAAACTAGCGACCGCACAGATACGCAGTATTTT. It specifies CASSETSDRTDTQYF. The rearrangement joins TRBV9 to TRBJ2-3; 7 bases match TRBD2. V was pared by 3 bases and J by 1 base, with 5 bases of the junction left unmatched. Germline V CDR1 and CDR2: SGDLS, YYNGEE. The CDR3 contains 15 residues.

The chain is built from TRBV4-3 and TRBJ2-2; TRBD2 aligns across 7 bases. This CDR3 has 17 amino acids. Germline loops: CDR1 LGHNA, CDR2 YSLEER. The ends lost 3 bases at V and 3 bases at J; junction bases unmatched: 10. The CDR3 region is CASSHLPQGGYTGELFF. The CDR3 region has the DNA TGCGCCAGCAGCCACCTCCCGCAGGGAGGGTACACCGGGGAGCTGTTTTTT.

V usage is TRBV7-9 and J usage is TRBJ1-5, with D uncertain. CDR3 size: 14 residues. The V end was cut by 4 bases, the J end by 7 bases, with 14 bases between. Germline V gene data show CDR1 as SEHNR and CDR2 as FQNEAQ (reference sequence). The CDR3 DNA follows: TGTGCCAGCAGCTCTGAGGCGGGCGGACAGCCCCAGCATTTT. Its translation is CASSSEAGGQPQHF.